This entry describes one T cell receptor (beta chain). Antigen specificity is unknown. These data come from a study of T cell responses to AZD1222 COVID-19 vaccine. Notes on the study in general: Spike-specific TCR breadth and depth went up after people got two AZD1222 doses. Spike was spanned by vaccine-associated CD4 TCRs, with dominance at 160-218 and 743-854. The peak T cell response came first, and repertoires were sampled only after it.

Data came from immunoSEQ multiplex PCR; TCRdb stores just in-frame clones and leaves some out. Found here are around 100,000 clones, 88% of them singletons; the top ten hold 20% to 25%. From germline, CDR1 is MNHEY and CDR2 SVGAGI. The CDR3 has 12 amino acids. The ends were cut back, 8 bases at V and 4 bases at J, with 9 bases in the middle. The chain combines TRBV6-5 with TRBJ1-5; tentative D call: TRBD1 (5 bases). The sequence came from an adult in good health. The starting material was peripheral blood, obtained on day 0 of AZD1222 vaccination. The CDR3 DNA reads TGTGCCAGCCTCAACAGGAATCAGCCCCAGCATTTT. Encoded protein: CASLNRNQPQHF.